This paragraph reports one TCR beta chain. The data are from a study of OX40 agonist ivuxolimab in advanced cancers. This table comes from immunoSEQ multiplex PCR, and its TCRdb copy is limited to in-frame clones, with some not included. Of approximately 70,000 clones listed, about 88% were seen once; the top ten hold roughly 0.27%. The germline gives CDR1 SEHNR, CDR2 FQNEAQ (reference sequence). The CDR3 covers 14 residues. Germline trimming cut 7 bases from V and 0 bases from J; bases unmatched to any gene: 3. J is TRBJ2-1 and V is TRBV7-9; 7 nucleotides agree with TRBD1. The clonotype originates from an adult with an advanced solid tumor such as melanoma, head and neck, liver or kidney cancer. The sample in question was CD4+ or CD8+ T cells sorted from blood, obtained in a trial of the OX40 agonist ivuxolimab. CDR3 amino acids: CASTRDSSYNEQFF. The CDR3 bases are TGTGCCAGCACCCGGGACAGCTCCTACAATGAGCAGTTCTTC.